There are many counts of the clone carrying this T cell receptor (beta chain). As yet, its antigen is unknown. The entry originates in a study of T-cell memory formation after mild COVID-19. As for the study in general: Among the donors, TCR clusters were largely specific to each donor. Study conclusions and caveats: CD4+ contracting clones were found mainly in CM and EM, and CD8+ ones in EMRA.

Constant-segment primers served in 5'RACE that generated TCR alpha and TCR beta cDNA libraries bearing sample barcodes and UMIs. Using its own MiXCR run on the 5' RACE reads, TCRdb lists one record per CDR3 protein. In the table there are more than 100,000 distinct CDR3 sequences, 5% to 6.5% of which are singletons. The V end lost 0 bases, the J end lost 6 bases, and 12 bases lay between the germline ends. The CDR3 runs to 15 residues. CDR1 is SGHTA, CDR2 FQGTGA, per germline. The TCR was taken from an adult woman who had mild COVID-19 (a few samples of this study predate the infection). Cell type and time point are not known. Sequencing used PBMCs or a T cell subset sorted from them (not recorded which). The chain carries TRBV7-3 and TRBJ2-1; TRBD2 is a possible D gene (5 bases). Here the CDR3 reads CASSLTGNRGNEQFF. In DNA, the CDR3 is TGTGCCAGCAGCTTAACCGGGAACCGAGGCAATGAGCAGTTCTTC.